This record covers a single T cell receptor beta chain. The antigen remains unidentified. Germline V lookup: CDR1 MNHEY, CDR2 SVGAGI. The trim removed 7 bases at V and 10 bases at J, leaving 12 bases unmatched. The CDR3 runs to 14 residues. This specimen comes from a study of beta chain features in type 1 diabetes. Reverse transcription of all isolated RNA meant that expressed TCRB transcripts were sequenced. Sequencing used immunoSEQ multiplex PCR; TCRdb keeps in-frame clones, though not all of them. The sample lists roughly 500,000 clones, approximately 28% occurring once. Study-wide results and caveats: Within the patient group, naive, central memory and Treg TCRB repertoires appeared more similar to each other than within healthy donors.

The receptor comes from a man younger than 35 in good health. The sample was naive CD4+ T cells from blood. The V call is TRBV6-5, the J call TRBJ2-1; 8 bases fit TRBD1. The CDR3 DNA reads TGTGCCAGCATCCGGGACAGGAGGTCTGGGGAGCAGTTCTTC. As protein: CASIRDRRSGEQFF.